This T cell receptor beta chain stems from a study of shared clonotypes between healthy human individuals. About the research overall: Researchers assigned three CD4 naive, three CD4 memory, two CD8 naive and one CD8 memory plate to each donor.

Trimming removed 5 bases from V and 2 bases from J; junction bases left unmatched: 9. The germline gives CDR1 MDHEN, CDR2 SYDVKM. The CDR3 sequence is 16 residues long. Points on this clone: The antigen is undetermined.

Naive-designated CD8 cells lacked CD45RO, were positively enriched for CCR7, and omitted terminally differentiated effector memory CD45RA+ cells. Each cell subset's genomic DNA was divided evenly among several immunoSEQ plates. The method was immunoSEQ multiplex PCR; TCRdb's version includes in-frame clones alone and lacks a portion of them. The top ten clones hold under 2% of a sample with some 2,100,000 clones, about 92% of them seen once. Findings and caveats of the study: A handful of donors shared approximately 5% of their naive CD4 clonotypes. The low donor count limited represented genetic and exposure-history diversity.

The specimen sequenced was naive CD8+ T cells from PBMCs. J is TRBJ1-3 and V is TRBV28, with TRBD1 matching 7 bases. The TCR sequence derives from a man younger than 35 in good health. Some clones in this sample may be carry-over from other donors' samples. This CDR3 reads CASSVLRTGAGNTIYF. CDR3 coding DNA: TGTGCCAGCAGTGTTCTACGGACAGGAGCTGGAAACACCATATATTTT.